This TCR beta chain was sequenced for a study of OX40 agonist ivuxolimab in advanced cancers. The CDR3 is 13 residues long. Trimming cost V 7 bases and J 4 bases; bases outside gene matches: 5. Germline CDR1 SNHLY, CDR2 FYNNEI. Some clones are missing from TCRdb's copy, which holds only in-frame ones; the method was immunoSEQ multiplex PCR. Of over 65,000 clones detected, approximately 91% appear once; the ten largest clones hold approximately 0.25%. Material: CD4+ or CD8+ T cells sorted from blood, obtained in a trial of the OX40 agonist ivuxolimab. This chain connects TRBV2 to TRBJ2-7; TRBD1 agrees at 9 bases. The receptor was isolated from an adult with an advanced solid tumor such as melanoma, head and neck, liver or kidney cancer. CDR3 loop: CASTPGTGYEQYF. CDR3 coding DNA: TGTGCCAGCACCCCCGGGACAGGGTACGAGCAGTACTTC.